The source of this T cell receptor (beta chain) is a study of T cells in Graves' hyperthyroidism and ophthalmopathy. Amplification of TCR beta CDR3 regions was performed using RNA transcripts as template. During a first-round RT-PCR of the TCR CDR3, the HTBI primer set was used. MiXCR, applied by TCRdb to the multiplex PCR reads, yields one record per CDR3 protein. Found here are hundreds of thousands of distinct CDR3 sequences, under 15% of them singletons; the top ten hold over 10%. The J segment lost 7 bases and the V segment lost 3 bases, leaving 10 bases of the junction unmatched. CDR1 is LGHDT and CDR2 is YNNKEL in the germline V gene (reference sequence). The CDR3 loop spans 16 amino acids.

The source is a man between 18 and 29 years old with Graves' ophthalmopathy. The gene calls are TRBV3-1 and TRBJ2-2; 8 bases are a match to TRBD2. Sequencing was performed on blood. CDR3 region: CASSHNPGLGVGELFF. CDR3 nucleotide sequence: TGTGCCAGCAGCCACAACCCGGGACTAGGAGTCGGGGAGCTGTTTTTT.